The 27 T cell receptor beta chains reported below all come from one sample, sequenced in a study of blood T cell repertoires in COVID-19. TCRdb's table, derived via immunoSEQ multiplex PCR, lists solely in-frame clones and lacks some. The sample has approximately 220,000 clones, approximately 84% seen once. Sequenced sample: peripheral blood. These receptor sequences come from a woman at least 80 years old with acute or convalescent COVID-19.

The CDR3 region is CAWTGSGRAWGETQYF. DNA for the CDR3: TGTGCCTGGACAGGTAGCGGGAGGGCCTGGGGGGAGACCCAGTACTTC. The V gene is TRBV30, the J gene TRBJ2-5, with 11 bases that match TRBD2. The ends lost 4 bases at V and 5 bases at J; junction bases unmatched: 12. This CDR3 spans 16 amino acids. The V gene's germline CDR1 is GTSNPN and CDR2 SVGIG (reference sequence).

The chain employs TRBV6-5 and TRBJ2-3; D remains unclear. The V gene lost 8 bases and the J gene lost 4 bases, with 10 bases spanning the gap. The CDR3 runs to 12 residues. Per the germline V gene, CDR1 is MNHEY and CDR2 is SVGAGI. CDR3 region: CASGRYADTQYF. For the CDR3, the DNA is TGTGCCAGCGGGCGTTATGCAGATACGCAGTATTTT.

The V call is TRBV6-6, the J call TRBJ1-1; possible D gene TRBD1, 6 bases. Per the germline V gene, CDR1 is MNHNY and CDR2 is SVGAGI (reference sequence). The V end was cut by 1 base, the J end by 5 bases, with 14 bases between. The CDR3 sequence is 15 residues long. CDR3 protein: CASSYYGRGATEAFF. The DNA for the CDR3 is TGTGCCAGCAGTTACTATGGACGGGGGGCGACTGAAGCTTTCTTT.

This chain uses TRBV18 with TRBJ1-2; possible D gene TRBD1, 6 bases. Trimming removed 6 bases from V and 4 bases from J, with 18 bases in between. The CDR3 extends over 15 amino acids. Germline V lookup: CDR1 KGHSH, CDR2 LQKENI. CDR3 nucleotide sequence: TGTGCCAGCTCCCTAACATTGGACAGTTTCTATGGCTACACCTTC. This translates into CASSLTLDSFYGYTF.

The chain carries TRBV10-3 and TRBJ1-3; weak D call: TRBD1 (6 bases). The CDR3 extends over 14 amino acids. Trimming removed 3 bases from V and 4 bases from J, with 10 bases in between. Germline CDR1 reads ENHRY; CDR2 reads SYGVKD. The DNA of the CDR3 is TGTGCCATCAGTGACGGGACACAAGGAAACACCATATATTTT. It specifies CAISDGTQGNTIYF.

This chain links TRBV19 with TRBJ1-1; D might be TRBD1 (5 bases). The germline V gene has CDR1 LNHDA and CDR2 SQIVND (reference sequence). The germline V and J ends were trimmed by 5 bases and 5 bases, with 12 bases remaining between them. CDR3 size: 13 residues. CDR3 in amino acids: CASSQGGGTEAFF. CDR3 sequence (DNA): TGTGCCAGTAGTCAGGGTGGAGGGACTGAAGCTTTCTTT.

This clone was observed a handful of times. The V and J genes are TRBV2 and TRBJ1-2, with D unresolved. Trimming shortened V by 5 bases and J by 0 bases, and 10 bases separated the two germline ends. Germline CDR1 and CDR2: SNHLY and FYNNEI. CDR3 length equals 14 residues. For the CDR3, the DNA is TGTGCCAGCAGTCCTATGGTAGCTAACTATGGCTACACCTTC. It specifies CASSPMVANYGYTF.

This chain links TRBV7-8 with TRBJ2-3; D may be TRBD1 (6 bases). Trimming pared 1 base from V and 0 bases from J, leaving 8 bases between. Per germline, CDR1 SGHVS and CDR2 FQNEAQ. The CDR3 contains 15 residues. CDR3 DNA: TGTGCCAGCAGCTTAGTAGGGGGAAGCACAGATACGCAGTATTTT. Its translation: CASSLVGGSTDTQYF.

The chain has TRBV19 and TRBJ1-2; 8 bases agree with TRBD1. The trim removed 1 base at V and 4 bases at J, leaving 5 bases unmatched. This CDR3 contains 15 residues. Germline-derived CDR1 and CDR2 are LNHDA and SQIVND (reference sequence). As DNA, the CDR3 is TGTGCCAGTAGTATAGGGGGACAGGTCTTCTATGGCTACACCTTC. It codes for CASSIGGQVFYGYTF.

The genes are TRBV6-4 and TRBJ1-3; weak D call: TRBD1 (5 bases). Germline V gene lookup returns CDR1 MRHNA and CDR2 SNTAGT. The CDR3 is 16 residues long. V lost 2 bases, J lost 2 bases, and 13 bases lay in between. This chain's CDR3 is CASSDPGDVTGNTIYF. Written as DNA, the CDR3 is TGTGCCAGCAGTGACCCGGGGGACGTTACTGGAAACACCATATATTTT.

In its sample, this clone was seen once. The chain couples TRBV28 to TRBJ2-7; a possible D gene is TRBD1 (5 bases). In germline, CDR1 is MDHEN, CDR2 SYDVKM. The CDR3 consists of 12 residues. V was clipped by 4 bases and J by 7 bases, with 11 bases between them. This CDR3 is CASSSDTREQYF. CDR3 bases: TGTGCCAGCAGTTCGGACACACGAGAGCAGTACTTC.

The chain joins TRBV4-2 to TRBJ2-5; tentatively, D is TRBD2 (5 bases). V shed 0 bases and J shed 7 bases, with 15 bases lying between them. Per germline, CDR1 LGHNA and CDR2 YNFKEQ. There are 15 residues in the CDR3. The CDR3 region is CASSQDLGSLGTQYF. As DNA, the CDR3 is TGTGCCAGCAGCCAAGATCTTGGGAGTCTCGGGACCCAGTACTTC.

CDR3 loop: CATSRGGVSTDTQYF. For the CDR3, the DNA is TGTGCCACCAGCAGAGGGGGGGTGAGCACAGATACGCAGTATTTT. The gene calls are TRBV15 and TRBJ2-3; D possibly corresponds to TRBD2 (6 bases). Trimming took 1 base from V and 0 from J, leaving 8 bases between them. CDR1 LNHNV and CDR2 YYDKDF come from the germline V gene (reference sequence). The CDR3 totals 15 residues.

The chain couples TRBV3-1 (or the pseudogene TRBV3-2) to TRBJ1-1; 9 nucleotides agree with TRBD1. Germline loops: CDR1 LGHDT, CDR2 YNNKEL (reference sequence). The CDR3 spans 13 residues. The V segment lost 3 bases and the J segment 8 bases; nucleotides outside the gene matches: 4. The CDR3 here is CASSHPGTGEAFF. The CDR3 nucleotides are TGTGCCAGCAGCCACCCAGGGACAGGGGAAGCTTTCTTT.

This clone came up a few times. This chain links TRBV19 with TRBJ1-1, with TRBD1 as a possible D gene (6 bases). The CDR3 length is 16 residues. CDR1 is LNHDA, CDR2 SQIVND, per germline (reference sequence). Deletions cut 3 bases from V and 2 bases from J, with 16 bases between. The CDR3 here is CASSIPPYRANTEAFF. The DNA of the CDR3 is TGTGCCAGTAGTATCCCCCCCTACAGGGCCAACACTGAAGCTTTCTTT.

On this clone itself: One end of the junction is discordant with germline, which a read error may explain. J is TRBJ1-3 and V is TRBV5-1; possibly TRBD1 for D (6 bases). Per the germline V gene, CDR1 is SGHRS and CDR2 is YFSETQ. The CDR3 is 14 amino acids. CDR3 sequence: CASSLDRAGNTIYF. DNA of the CDR3: TGCGCCAGCAGCTTGGACAGGGCTGGGAACACCATATATTTT.

The chain couples TRBV4-2 to TRBJ2-3, with a possible D match to TRBD1 (6 bases). With 0 bases removed from V and 5 bases from J, the gap between germline ends came to 12 bases. There are 15 residues in the CDR3. Germline V lookup: CDR1 LGHNA, CDR2 YNFKEQ. CDR3 loop: CASSQDPSGVDTQYF. The CDR3 DNA follows: TGTGCCAGCAGCCAAGATCCCTCAGGGGTAGATACGCAGTATTTT.

This clone was seen a few times. The rearrangement links TRBV19 to TRBJ1-1, with a weak D call TRBD1 (5 bases). Germline V CDR1 and CDR2: LNHDA, SQIVND (reference sequence). V was pared by 10 bases and J by 1 base, with 16 bases between. The CDR3 is 14 residues long. This CDR3 reads CAKRGVQTNTEAFF. As DNA, the CDR3 is TGTGCCAAGCGGGGGGTGCAGACGAACACTGAAGCTTTCTTT.

The chain is built from TRBV10-3 and TRBJ1-1; D is uncertain. V was cut by 2 bases and J by 4 bases, with 14 bases left in between. This CDR3 is 15 amino acids long. In germline, CDR1 is ENHRY, CDR2 SYGVKD. The CDR3 DNA reads as TGTGCCATCAGTGAGCGTGTACAATCTGGCACTGAAGCTTTCTTT. It codes for CAISERVQSGTEAFF.

The V and J genes are TRBV24-1 and TRBJ1-2, with D uncertain. Germline CDR1 and CDR2: KGHDR and SFDVKD. The CDR3 runs 13 residues. The V end lost 2 bases, the J end lost 11 bases, and 14 bases lay between the germline ends. CDR3 in DNA: TGTGCCACCAGTGATTCCCGGTCAAGCGGTTACACCTTC. Amino acid sequence: CATSDSRSSGYTF.

This clone has a count of ten or more. The chain combines TRBV20-1 with TRBJ2-1; D gene uncertain. The V and J ends lost 3 bases and 3 bases respectively, with 12 bases between them. CDR3 size: 14 residues. CDR1 and CDR2 from the germline V gene are DFQATT and SNEGSKA (reference sequence). The CDR3 coding sequence is TGCAGTGCTAGTCCACACAGACGCTACAATGAGCAGTTCTTC. Its protein is CSASPHRRYNEQFF.

About this clone: At the DNA level, this CDR3 is encoded by other sequences in the same sample as well. The chain is built from TRBV19 and TRBJ1-1; D call uncertain. Germline CDR1 and CDR2: LNHDA and SQIVND (reference sequence). This CDR3 has 11 residues. V lost 4 bases and J lost 7, with 7 bases in between. The CDR3 bases are TGTGCCAGTAGTAACCGCGGTGAAGCTTTCTTT. This codes for CASSNRGEAFF.

This chain connects TRBV7-3 to TRBJ1-2; D remains unclear. The germline V gene encodes CDR1 SGHTA and CDR2 FQGTGA. The CDR3 contains 13 residues. The V and J ends lost 2 bases and 3 bases respectively, with 7 bases between them. The CDR3 loop is CASSLEGDYGYTF. The DNA for the CDR3 is TGTGCCAGCAGCTTAGAGGGAGACTATGGCTACACCTTC.

The gene calls are TRBV29-1 and TRBJ1-1, with D maybe TRBD1 (6 bases). Germline CDR1 SQVTM, CDR2 ANQGSEA. The CDR3 is 13 amino acids. V was pared by 7 bases and J by 5 bases, with 17 bases between. CDR3 protein: CSGIQGGSTEAFF. CDR3 bases: TGCAGCGGTATACAGGGTGGGAGTACTGAAGCTTTCTTT.

The chain links TRBV10-2 to TRBJ2-4, with 7 bases lining up with TRBD1. The CDR3 covers 16 residues. V dropped 11 bases and J dropped 2; count of bases not matched to a gene: 15. Germline V CDR1 and CDR2: WSHSY, SAAADI. The CDR3 reads CALSPPGTETKNIQYF. The CDR3 DNA is TGCGCCCTCAGCCCTCCGGGGACAGAAACCAAAAACATTCAGTACTTC.

The rearrangement uses TRBV18 and TRBJ2-1; 9 nucleotides line up with TRBD1. Trimming at V came to 4 bases and at J to 8 bases, leaving 3 bases not matched to a gene. CDR1 and CDR2 from the germline V gene are KGHSH and LQKENI. There are 13 residues in the CDR3. CDR3 region: CASSRDRVDEQFF. CDR3 DNA sequence: TGTGCCAGCTCACGGGACAGGGTTGATGAGCAGTTCTTC. Looking up the rest from reference TRBV18 and TRBJ2-1 gives the full variable domain: NAGVMQNPRHLVRRRGQEARLRCSPMKGHSHVYWYRQLPEEGLKFMVYLQKENIIDESGMPKERFSAEFPKEGPSILRIQQVVRGDSAAYFCASSRDRVDEQFFGPGTRLTVL.

V is TRBV6-6 and J is TRBJ2-3; maybe TRBD1 (6 bases). Germline values: CDR1 MNHNY, CDR2 SVGAGI (reference sequence). Deletions cut 6 bases from V and 4 bases from J, with 14 bases between. The CDR3 extends over 14 amino acids. The CDR3 bases are TGTGCCAGCAGCCCTACAGGGATCCCAGATACGCAGTATTTT. Protein sequence: CASSPTGIPDTQYF.